This T cell receptor (beta chain) was captured by sequencing in a study of early T cells in non-severe SARS-CoV-2 infection. This clonotype has a count of ten or more. Its antigen is currently unknown. Study-level points and caveats: Reliance on VDJdb matching favored anti-spike CD8 responses; private and CD4 specificities were missed.

Between the trimmed V and J ends, which lost 4 bases and 10 bases, there was a span of 17 bases. Germline CDR1 reads SGHRS; CDR2 reads YFSETQ. The CDR3 extends over 13 amino acids. Researchers tagged individual cDNA molecules with unique molecular identifiers. TCRdb reprocessed the 5' RACE reads via MiXCR and lists one record per CDR3 protein. Seen here are tens of thousands of distinct CDR3 sequences, roughly 5.7% observed once, and the top ten hold roughly 4.4%. The receptor was isolated from an adult who was a healthcare worker with PCR-confirmed SARS-CoV-2 infection or an uninfected control (not recorded which). V is TRBV5-1 and J is TRBJ1-1; no clear D gene. Sample: whole blood. The CDR3 reads CASSPGRADLAFF. The CDR3 nucleotides read TGCGCCAGCAGCCCTGGACGGGCGGATCTAGCTTTCTTT.